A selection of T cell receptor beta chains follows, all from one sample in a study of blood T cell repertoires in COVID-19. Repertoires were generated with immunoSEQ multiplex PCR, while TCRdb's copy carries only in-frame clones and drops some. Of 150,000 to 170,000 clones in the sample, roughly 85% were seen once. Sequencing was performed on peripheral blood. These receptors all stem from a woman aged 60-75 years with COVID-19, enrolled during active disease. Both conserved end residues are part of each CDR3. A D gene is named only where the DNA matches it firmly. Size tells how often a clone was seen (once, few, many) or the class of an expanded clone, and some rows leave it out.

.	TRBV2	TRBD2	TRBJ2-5	CASKTTSGGFQETQYF	TGTGCCAGCAAAACAACTAGCGGGGGTTTCCAAGAGACCCAGTACTTC
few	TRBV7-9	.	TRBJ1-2	CASSFKGSGYTF	TGTGCCAGCAGCTTTAAGGGGTCTGGCTACACCTTC
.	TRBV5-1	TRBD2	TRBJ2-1	CASSLRRGGPNEQFF	TGCGCCAGCAGCTTGAGGCGGGGGGGACCCAATGAGCAGTTCTTC
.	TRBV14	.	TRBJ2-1	CASSQDFTGLLRRNEQFF	TGTGCCAGCAGCCAGGACTTCACAGGGCTCCTAAGGAGGAATGAGCAGTTCTTC
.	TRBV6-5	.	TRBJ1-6	CASTDSSSYNSPLHF	TGTGCCAGCACGGACAGTAGCTCCTATAATTCACCCCTCCACTTT
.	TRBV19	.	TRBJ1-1	CASSILGSTEAFF	TGTGCCAGTAGTATATTGGGGAGCACTGAAGCTTTCTTT
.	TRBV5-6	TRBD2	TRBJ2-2	CASSFWGAASGSGGELFF	TGTGCCAGCAGCTTCTGGGGCGCGGCTAGCGGGAGCGGCGGGGAGCTGTTTTTT
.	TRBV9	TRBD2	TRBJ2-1	CASSVGRVAGGEEQFF	TGTGCCAGCAGCGTAGGAAGGGTAGCGGGGGGCGAGGAGCAGTTCTTC
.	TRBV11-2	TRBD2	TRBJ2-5	CASSLGGLSQETQYF	TGTGCCAGCAGCTTAGGGGGACTATCACAAGAGACCCAGTACTTC
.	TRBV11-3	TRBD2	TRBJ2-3	CASSWTSVSTDTQYF	TGTGCCAGCAGCTGGACTAGCGTAAGCACAGATACGCAGTATTTT
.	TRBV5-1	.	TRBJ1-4	CASSLGQGITTNEKLFF	TGCGCCAGCAGCTTGGGGCAGGGCATTACAACTAATGAAAAACTGTTTTTT
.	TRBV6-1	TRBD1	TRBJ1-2	CASSETGVVSYGYTF	TGTGCCAGCAGTGAGACAGGGGTGGTTAGCTATGGCTACACCTTC
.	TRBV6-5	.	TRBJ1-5	CASSPGHPIQPQHF	TGTGCCAGCAGCCCGGGACACCCGATCCAGCCCCAGCATTTT
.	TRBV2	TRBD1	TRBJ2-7	CATSRDRAYEQYF	TGTGCCACCAGCAGGGACAGGGCTTACGAGCAGTACTTC
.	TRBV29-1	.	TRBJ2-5	CSVDWPQDTYQETQYF	TGCAGCGTTGATTGGCCCCAGGACACGTACCAAGAGACCCAGTACTTC
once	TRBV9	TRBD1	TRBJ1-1	CASSTDRDIYAFF	TGTGCCAGCAGCACCGACAGGGACATCTACGCTTTCTTT
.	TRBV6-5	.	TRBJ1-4	CASRRGTNEKLFF	TGTGCCAGCAGACGGGGTACTAATGAAAAACTGTTTTTT
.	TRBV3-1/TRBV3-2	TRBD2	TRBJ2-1	CASSPGLAGINEQFF	TGTGCCAGCAGCCCTGGACTAGCGGGAATCAATGAGCAGTTCTTC